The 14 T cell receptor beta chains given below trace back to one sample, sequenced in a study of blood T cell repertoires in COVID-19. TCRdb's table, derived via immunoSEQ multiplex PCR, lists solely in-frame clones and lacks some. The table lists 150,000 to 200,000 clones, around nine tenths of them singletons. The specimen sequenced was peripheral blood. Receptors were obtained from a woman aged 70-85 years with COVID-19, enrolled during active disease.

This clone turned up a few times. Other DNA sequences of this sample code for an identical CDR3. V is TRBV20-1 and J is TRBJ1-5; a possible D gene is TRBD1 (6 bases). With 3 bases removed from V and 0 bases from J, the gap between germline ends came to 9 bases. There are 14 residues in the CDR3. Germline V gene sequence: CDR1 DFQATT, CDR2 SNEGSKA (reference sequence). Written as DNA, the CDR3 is TGCAGTGCTAGTCAGGGGCTTAGCAATCAGCCCCAGCATTTT. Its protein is CSASQGLSNQPQHF.

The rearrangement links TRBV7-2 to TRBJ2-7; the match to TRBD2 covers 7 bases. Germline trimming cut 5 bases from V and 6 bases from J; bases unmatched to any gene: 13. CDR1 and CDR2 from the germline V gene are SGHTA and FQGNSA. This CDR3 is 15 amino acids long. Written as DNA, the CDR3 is TGTGCCAGCAGCCCGGTGGGCGGGAGCTTTAGCGAGCAGTACTTC. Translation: CASSPVGGSFSEQYF.

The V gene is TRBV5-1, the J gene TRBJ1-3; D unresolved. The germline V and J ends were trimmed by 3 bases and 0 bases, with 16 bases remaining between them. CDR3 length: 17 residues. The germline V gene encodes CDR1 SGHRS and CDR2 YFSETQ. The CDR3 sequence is CASSSGGRTPSGNTIYF. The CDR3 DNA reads TGCGCCAGCAGCTCAGGAGGACGGACCCCCTCTGGAAACACCATATATTTT.

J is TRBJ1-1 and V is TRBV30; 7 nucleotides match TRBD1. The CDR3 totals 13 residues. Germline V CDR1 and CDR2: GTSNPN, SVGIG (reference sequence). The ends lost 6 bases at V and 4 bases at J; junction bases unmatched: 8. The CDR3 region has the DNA TGTGCCTGTTCAGGGACAGATTCCACTGAAGCTTTCTTT. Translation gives CACSGTDSTEAFF.

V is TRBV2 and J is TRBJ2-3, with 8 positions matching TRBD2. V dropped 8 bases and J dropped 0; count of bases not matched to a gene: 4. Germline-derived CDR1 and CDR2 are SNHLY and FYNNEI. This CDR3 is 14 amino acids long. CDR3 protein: CASQGLVSTDTQYF. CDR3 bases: TGTGCCAGCCAGGGACTAGTGAGCACAGATACGCAGTATTTT.

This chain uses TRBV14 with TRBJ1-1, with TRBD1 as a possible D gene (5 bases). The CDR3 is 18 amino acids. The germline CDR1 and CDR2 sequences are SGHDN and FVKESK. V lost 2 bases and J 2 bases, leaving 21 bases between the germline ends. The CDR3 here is CASSQPFGDRSINTEAFF. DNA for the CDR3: TGTGCCAGCAGCCAACCTTTTGGTGACAGAAGTATAAACACTGAAGCTTTCTTT.

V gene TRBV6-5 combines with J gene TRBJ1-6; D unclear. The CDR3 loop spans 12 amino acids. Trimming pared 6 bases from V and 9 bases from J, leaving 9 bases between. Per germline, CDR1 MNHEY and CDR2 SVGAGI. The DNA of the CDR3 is TGTGCCAGCAGCGCCGGGAGTTCACCCCTCCACTTT. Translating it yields CASSAGSSPLHF.

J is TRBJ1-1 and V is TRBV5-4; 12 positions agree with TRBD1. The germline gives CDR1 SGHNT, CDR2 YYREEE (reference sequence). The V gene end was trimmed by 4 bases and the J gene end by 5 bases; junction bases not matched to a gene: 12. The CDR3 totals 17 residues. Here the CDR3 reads CASSIPGQGASGTEAFF. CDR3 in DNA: TGTGCCAGCAGCATCCCGGGACAGGGGGCGTCGGGGACTGAAGCTTTCTTT.

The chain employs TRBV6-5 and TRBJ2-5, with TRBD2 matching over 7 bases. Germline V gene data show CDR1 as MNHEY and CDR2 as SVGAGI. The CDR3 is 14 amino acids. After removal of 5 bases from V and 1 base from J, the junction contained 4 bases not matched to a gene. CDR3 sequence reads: CASSHGGTQETQYF. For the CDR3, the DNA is TGTGCCAGCAGTCACGGGGGGACCCAAGAGACCCAGTACTTC.

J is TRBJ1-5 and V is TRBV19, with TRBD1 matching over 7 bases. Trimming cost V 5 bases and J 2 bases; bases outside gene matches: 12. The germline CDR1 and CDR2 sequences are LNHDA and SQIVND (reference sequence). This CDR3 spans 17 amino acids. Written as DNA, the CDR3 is TGTGCCAGTAGTCTTAGACAGGGCGGTGTGGGCAATCAGCCCCAGCATTTT. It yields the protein CASSLRQGGVGNQPQHF.

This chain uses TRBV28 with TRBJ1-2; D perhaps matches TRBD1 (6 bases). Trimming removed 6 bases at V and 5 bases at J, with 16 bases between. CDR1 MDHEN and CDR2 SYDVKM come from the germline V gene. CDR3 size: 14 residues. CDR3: CASRGGGADYGYTF. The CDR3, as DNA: TGTGCCAGCAGAGGGGGGGGTGCAGATTATGGCTACACCTTC.

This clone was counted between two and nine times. CDR3 amino acids: CASTPTGNYNSPLHF. In DNA form, the CDR3 reads TGTGCCAGCACCCCGACAGGGAACTATAATTCACCCCTCCACTTT. The chain employs TRBV9 and TRBJ1-6; 7 nucleotides match TRBD1. CDR1 SGDLS and CDR2 YYNGEE come from the germline V gene. CDR3 length: 15 amino acids. Trimming removed 6 bases from V and 3 bases from J; junction bases left unmatched: 6.

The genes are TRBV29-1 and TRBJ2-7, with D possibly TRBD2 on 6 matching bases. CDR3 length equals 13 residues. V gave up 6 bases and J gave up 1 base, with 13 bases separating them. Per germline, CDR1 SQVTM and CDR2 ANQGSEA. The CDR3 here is CSVGGAESYEQYF. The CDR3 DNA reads TGCAGCGTCGGAGGGGCCGAGTCCTACGAGCAGTACTTC.

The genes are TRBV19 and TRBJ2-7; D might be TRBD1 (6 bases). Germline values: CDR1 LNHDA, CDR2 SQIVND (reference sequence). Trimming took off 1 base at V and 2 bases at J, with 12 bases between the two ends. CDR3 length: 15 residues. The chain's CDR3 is CASSIGGDRTYEQYF. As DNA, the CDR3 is TGTGCCAGTAGTATAGGTGGTGACAGGACCTACGAGCAGTACTTC.